The entry below describes one T cell receptor (beta chain). Its antigen is unidentified. Profiled with immunoSEQ multiplex PCR; TCRdb holds only in-frame clones, not every one. The sample carries about 3,800 clones, roughly 90% recorded once. This specimen belongs to a study of neoadjuvant nivolumab and ipilimumab in lung cancer. Study-wide results and caveats: Only two of four nivolumab-treated tumors gained richness and clonality by surgery. TCR receptors were sequenced in few samples. TCR richness and clonality were higher in tumors than adjacent uninvolved lung.

The V end lost 3 bases, the J end lost 0 bases, and 12 bases lay between the germline ends. This CDR3 spans 16 amino acids. Germline assignment: CDR1 SGHRS and CDR2 YFSETQ. The rearrangement uses TRBV5-1 and TRBJ2-2; D perhaps matches TRBD1 (5 bases). The source material was adjacent normal lung tissue, sampled after neoadjuvant nivolumab, alone or with ipilimumab, at or shortly before surgery. The TCR sequence derives from an adult with non-small cell lung cancer. CDR3 sequence: CASSWSDKTNTGELFF. The CDR3 nucleotides are TGCGCCAGCAGCTGGTCGGACAAGACGAACACCGGGGAGCTGTTTTTT.